This is a list of T cell receptor beta chains from one sample in a study of T cell responses to AZD1222 COVID-19 vaccine. Clones were sequenced by immunoSEQ multiplex PCR, and TCRdb holds only the in-frame ones, with some missing. The sample has 100,000 to 150,000 clones; roughly 90% are singletons. This sample comprised peripheral blood, obtained on day 0 of AZD1222 vaccination. These receptors all stem from an adult in good health. Each CDR3 is given with its conserved first and last residue. Each record gives: J gene, clone size, V gene, D gene, CDR3 protein, CDR3 DNA. A D gene is named only where the DNA matches it firmly. Some rows have no size entry. The others give once, few or many, or a class for an expanded clone.

TRBJ1-5,NA,TRBV4-3,NA,CASSQYDNQPQHF,TGCGCCAGCAGCCAATACGACAATCAGCCCCAGCATTTT
TRBJ2-1,few,TRBV7-6,NA,CASSPVGARSSPALNEQFF,TGTGCCAGCAGCCCGGTGGGGGCGAGGAGCTCTCCCGCTTTGAATGAGCAGTTCTTC
TRBJ1-2,NA,TRBV5-1,TRBD1,CASRSGTGPGYGYTF,TGCGCCAGCAGAAGTGGGACAGGTCCTGGCTATGGCTACACCTTC
TRBJ1-2,NA,TRBV6-1,NA,CASSEIDRFRYGYTF,TGTGCCAGCAGTGAAATAGACAGATTTCGTTATGGCTACACCTTC
TRBJ2-6,NA,TRBV5-1,NA,CASSPREAPSGANVLTF,TGCGCCAGCAGCCCCAGGGAGGCCCCCTCTGGGGCCAACGTCCTGACTTTC
TRBJ2-2,NA,TRBV7-3,TRBD2,CASSLGLAGHTGELFF,TGTGCCAGCAGCTTAGGACTAGCGGGACACACCGGGGAGCTGTTTTTT
TRBJ1-2,NA,TRBV24-1,TRBD1,CATSSQGARGYTF,TGTGCCACCAGTTCACAGGGGGCACGCGGCTACACCTTC
TRBJ1-1,NA,TRBV3-1/TRBV3-2,NA,CASSLGLQRAFF,TGTGCCAGCAGCCTGGGGCTTCAGAGGGCTTTCTTT
TRBJ2-1,NA,TRBV9,NA,CASSVVGGGNEQFF,TGTGCCAGCAGCGTAGTCGGAGGGGGGAATGAGCAGTTCTTC
TRBJ1-2,NA,TRBV11-2,NA,CASSSSRDTFYGYTF,TGTGCCAGCAGCTCTTCCCGGGACACCTTCTATGGCTACACCTTC
TRBJ2-2,NA,TRBV25-1,NA,CASSDWFEGDGELFF,TGTGCCAGCAGTGATTGGTTCGAGGGTGACGGGGAGCTGTTTTTT
TRBJ2-5,NA,TRBV9,TRBD1,CASSVVGQGAGETQYF,TGTGCCAGCAGCGTAGTGGGACAGGGGGCAGGGGAGACCCAGTACTTC
TRBJ2-1,NA,TRBV12-3/TRBV12-4,NA,CASSLGLGEQFF,TGTGCCAGCAGTTTGGGTCTTGGTGAGCAGTTCTTC
TRBJ2-5,NA,TRBV7-3,NA,CASSLNGVVETQYF,TGTGCCAGCAGCTTAAACGGGGTAGTAGAGACCCAGTACTTC
TRBJ2-7,NA,TRBV11-2,NA,CASSSPTNYYEQYF,TGTGCCAGCAGCTCACCGACTAATTACTACGAGCAGTACTTC
TRBJ1-2,NA,TRBV6-5,TRBD1,CASTPGGFYGYTF,TGTGCCAGCACCCCAGGGGGCTTTTATGGCTACACCTTC
TRBJ2-1,once,TRBV7-2,NA,CASSFRGGRGNEQFF,TGTGCCAGCAGCTTTAGAGGGGGGCGGGGCAATGAGCAGTTCTTC
TRBJ2-7,NA,TRBV5-1,TRBD1,CASRAVGGNEQYF,TGCGCCAGCAGGGCGGTAGGGGGCAACGAGCAGTACTTC
TRBJ1-3,NA,TRBV7-9,TRBD1,CASSWTGGGSGNTIYF,TGTGCCAGCAGCTGGACAGGGGGCGGCTCTGGAAACACCATATATTTT
TRBJ2-7,NA,TRBV9,TRBD2,CASSETGLAGASEQYF,TGTGCCAGCAGCGAGACGGGCCTAGCGGGAGCAAGTGAGCAGTACTTC
TRBJ2-1,NA,TRBV5-1,NA,CASSGGQAYNEQFF,TGCGCCAGCAGCGGAGGACAAGCCTACAATGAGCAGTTCTTC
TRBJ1-5,NA,TRBV6-2/TRBV6-3,NA,CASSYSGIHQPQHF,TGTGCCAGCAGTTACTCGGGGATACATCAGCCCCAGCATTTT
TRBJ1-4,NA,TRBV28,NA,CASSLWQGLGLPSATNEKLFF,TGTGCCAGCAGTTTATGGCAGGGGCTGGGGTTACCTTCTGCAACTAATGAAAAACTGTTTTTT
TRBJ1-4,NA,TRBV3-1/TRBV3-2,NA,CASSQPPGPIKSEKLFF,TGTGCCAGCAGCCAGCCTCCGGGGCCCATTAAGAGTGAAAAACTGTTTTTT
TRBJ1-3,NA,TRBV5-8,TRBD1,CASSWDRASGNTIYF,TGTGCCAGCAGCTGGGACAGGGCCTCTGGAAACACCATATATTTT
TRBJ1-5,NA,TRBV6-2/TRBV6-3,NA,CASSYDEENQPQHF,TGTGCCAGCAGTTACGACGAGGAAAATCAGCCCCAGCATTTT
TRBJ1-1,NA,TRBV18,TRBD1,CASSPPGTGSTEAFF,TGTGCCAGCTCACCCCCCGGGACAGGGTCCACTGAAGCTTTCTTT
TRBJ2-1,NA,TRBV4-3,TRBD2,CASSLRASGPNEQFF,TGCGCCAGCAGCCTCCGGGCTAGCGGTCCCAATGAGCAGTTCTTC
TRBJ1-1,NA,TRBV7-2,NA,CASSPTGGRMNTEAFF,TGTGCCAGCAGCCCCACGGGGGGCAGGATGAACACTGAAGCTTTCTTT
TRBJ2-7,NA,TRBV4-3,TRBD1,CASSSDRVGEQYF,TGCGCCAGCAGTTCGGACAGGGTGGGCGAGCAGTACTTC
TRBJ1-1,NA,TRBV3-1/TRBV3-2,NA,CASSQDFVTEAFF,TGTGCCAGCAGCCAAGATTTTGTCACTGAAGCTTTCTTT
TRBJ2-7,NA,TRBV11-2,TRBD2,CASSGWEIAGGRAYEQYF,TGTGCCAGCAGCGGGTGGGAGATAGCGGGAGGGCGAGCCTACGAGCAGTACTTC
TRBJ1-4,NA,TRBV5-4,TRBD1,CASSSDRGGDEKLFF,TGTGCCAGCAGTTCTGACAGGGGCGGGGATGAAAAACTGTTTTTT
TRBJ1-1,NA,TRBV11-3,NA,CASSLGGENTEAFF,TGTGCCAGCAGCTTAGGGGGGGAGAACACTGAAGCTTTCTTT
TRBJ1-2,NA,TRBV6-1,NA,CASSESAYGYTF,TGTGCCAGCAGTGAATCGGCTTATGGCTACACCTTC
TRBJ1-2,once,TRBV5-1,NA,CASSFTRPDDGYTF,TGCGCCAGCAGCTTCACGCGCCCGGACGATGGCTACACCTTC
TRBJ1-1,NA,TRBV27,TRBD1,CASSPNRGLNTEAFF,TGTGCCAGCAGTCCCAACAGGGGACTAAACACTGAAGCTTTCTTT
TRBJ2-3,once,TRBV10-3,TRBD2,CAISFGTRISTDTQYF,TGTGCCATCAGCTTTGGGACTAGAATAAGTACAGATACGCAGTATTTT
TRBJ1-2,NA,TRBV3-1/TRBV3-2,TRBD1,CASSQASAVGQGVLGYTF,TGTGCCAGCAGCCAAGCCAGCGCCGTAGGGCAGGGGGTGCTAGGCTACACCTTC
TRBJ2-1,NA,TRBV4-2,NA,CASSQEGTEQFF,TGTGCCAGCAGCCAGGAAGGGACAGAGCAGTTCTTC
TRBJ1-2,NA,TRBV27,TRBD1,CASSFLLEGGGGYYGYTF,TGTGCCAGCAGTTTCCTCCTAGAAGGAGGGGGCGGTTACTATGGCTACACCTTC
TRBJ2-2,NA,TRBV4-1,TRBD2,CASSQLGVASGPNTGELFF,TGCGCCAGCAGCCAGCTGGGGGTGGCTAGCGGACCGAACACCGGGGAGCTGTTTTTT
TRBJ1-5,NA,TRBV28,TRBD1,CASSLRTGESSQHF,TGTGCCAGCAGTTTAAGGACAGGGGAAAGTTCCCAGCATTTT